Listed below are T cell receptor beta chains from one sample, sequenced in a study of cytomegalovirus exposure and HLA in healthy donors. Clones were sequenced by immunoSEQ multiplex PCR, and TCRdb holds only the in-frame ones, with some missing. The sample lists about 130,000 clones; nearly 85% were seen once. What was sequenced was PBMCs. Receptors originate from a boy aged 5-17 years in good health and CMV-seronegative. Both conserved end residues are part of each CDR3. D genes are given only for firm matches. The size field is filled for only some rows; it gives once, few, many or a size class.

j_call clone_size d_call v_call cdr3_aa cdr3_nt
TRBJ2-1 few - TRBV9 CASSVGLSYNEQFF TGTGCCAGCAGCGTAGGACTCTCCTACAATGAGCAGTTCTTC
TRBJ2-5 - TRBD2 TRBV7-2 CASSSDAGGQETQYF TGTGCCAGCAGCTCGGATGCGGGGGGGCAAGAGACCCAGTACTTC
TRBJ1-2 - - TRBV30 CAWSAGFNYGYTF TGTGCCTGGAGTGCGGGGTTTAACTATGGCTACACCTTC
TRBJ2-5 - TRBD2 TRBV4-1 CASSQGSSGREETQYF TGCGCCAGCAGCCAAGGCTCTAGCGGGAGAGAAGAGACCCAGTACTTC
TRBJ2-5 - - TRBV27 CASSFDQETQYF TGTGCCAGCAGTTTCGACCAAGAGACCCAGTACTTC
TRBJ2-5 - - TRBV21-1 CASSIGGQETQYF TGTGCCAGCAGCATCGGGGGCCAAGAGACCCAGTACTTC
TRBJ1-1 - TRBD1 TRBV14 CTSSQQGRNTEAFF TGTACCAGCAGCCAACAGGGGAGGAACACTGAAGCTTTCTTT
TRBJ2-1 few TRBD2 TRBV4-3 CASSQVTGTSGYNEQFF TGCGCCAGCAGCCAAGTAACCGGGACTAGCGGATACAATGAGCAGTTCTTC
TRBJ2-3 - TRBD2 TRBV6-4 CASSDSSGRGADTQYF TGTGCCAGCAGTGACTCTAGCGGGAGAGGCGCAGATACGCAGTATTTT
TRBJ2-2 - - TRBV2 CASSLDWSGELFF TGTGCCAGCAGTCTTGACTGGTCCGGGGAGCTGTTTTTT